These T cell receptor beta chains were read from a single sample in a study of T cell changes during pregnancy in multiple sclerosis. TCRdb keeps only in-frame clones here, not all; method: immunoSEQ multiplex PCR. The sample lists about 33,000 clones; 91% were seen once. Sequencing used CD4+ T cells from peripheral blood mononuclear cells, obtained in the third trimester of pregnancy. All receptors come from a female donor in good health, enrolled as a control in a pregnancy study. Both conserved end residues are part of each CDR3. D genes are given only for firm matches. Clone size is not always given. Where it is, it says once, few, many or a class for expanded clones.

v_call	d_call	clone_size	j_call	cdr3_nt	cdr3_aa
TRBV4-2	TRBD2	NA	TRBJ2-1	TGTGCCAGCAGCCAGACGTCAGCGGGACCCTACAATGAGCAGTTCTTC	CASSQTSAGPYNEQFF
TRBV11-3	NA	NA	TRBJ2-3	TGTGCCAGCAGCTTAGGGCGAGGGCCAGATACGCAGTATTTT	CASSLGRGPDTQYF
TRBV6-1	TRBD1	NA	TRBJ1-1	TGTGCCAGCTATAGGGACAGAGGGCTGAACACTGAAGCTTTCTTT	CASYRDRGLNTEAFF
TRBV15	TRBD2	NA	TRBJ2-5	TGTGCCACCAGCAGAGGGGAGCGGGGGGGGGCCCAGTACTTC	CATSRGERGGAQYF
TRBV10-3	TRBD2	once	TRBJ2-5	TGTGCCATCAGGTTGGGACTATCCGAAGAGACCCAGTACTTC	CAIRLGLSEETQYF
TRBV6-6	TRBD1	NA	TRBJ1-5	TGTGCCAGCAGCACCAGGGGGAATCAGCCCCAGCATTTT	CASSTRGNQPQHF
TRBV7-7	NA	NA	TRBJ1-1	TGTGCTAGCATCAAAGGACCAGGGTCGAACACTGAAGCTTTCTTT	CASIKGPGSNTEAFF
TRBV19	NA	NA	TRBJ2-7	TGTGCCACTAGGGGAGACACCCTCAGGCAGTACTTC	CATRGDTLRQYF
TRBV7-9	TRBD2	NA	TRBJ2-1	TGTGCCAGCAGCTTCGCCCGAGGACTAGCGCCAAATGAGCAGTTCTTC	CASSFARGLAPNEQFF
TRBV5-5	NA	once	TRBJ2-5	TGTGCCAGCAGCTTTGTGACAGCACAAGAGACCCAGTACTTC	CASSFVTAQETQYF
TRBV6-1	TRBD2	NA	TRBJ2-1	TGTGCCAGCAGTTCCTTAGCGGGAGGTCCCAATGAGCAGTTCTTC	CASSSLAGGPNEQFF
TRBV4-1	TRBD1	NA	TRBJ1-1	TGCGCCAGCAGCCGAGGACTGAGGGGGCGAGGGAACACTGAAGCTTTCTTT	CASSRGLRGRGNTEAFF
TRBV7-9	NA	once	TRBJ1-3	TGTGCCAGCAGCTTAGATGGCCCGAGCGGCCCTGGAAACACCATATATTTT	CASSLDGPSGPGNTIYF
TRBV19	TRBD2	NA	TRBJ2-7	TGTGCCAGTAGTACTGGGACTAGCGGGACCTACGAGCAGTACTTC	CASSTGTSGTYEQYF
TRBV4-1	NA	NA	TRBJ2-3	TGCGCCAGCAGCCATCCCATGGGCCGAGGCACAGATACGCAGTATTTT	CASSHPMGRGTDTQYF
TRBV6-5	TRBD1	NA	TRBJ2-7	TGTGCCAGCAGTTACGTCAGGGGGCGGCTGGAATACGAGCAGTACTTC	CASSYVRGRLEYEQYF
TRBV19	NA	NA	TRBJ2-2	TGTGCCAGTATGAGGTCAGGGCTGAACACCGGGGAGCTGTTTTTT	CASMRSGLNTGELFF
TRBV6-5	TRBD1	NA	TRBJ1-1	TGTGCCAGCAGTTACGGGACAGGAGTAATGAACACTGAAGCTTTCTTT	CASSYGTGVMNTEAFF
TRBV4-1	NA	NA	TRBJ2-5	TGCGCCAGCAGCCAAGAATCAGGATCTGAGACCCAGTACTTC	CASSQESGSETQYF
TRBV7-2	TRBD1	few	TRBJ1-2	TGTGCCAGCAGGTTGGACAGGAACTATGGCTACACCTTC	CASRLDRNYGYTF
TRBV11-3	TRBD1	NA	TRBJ1-5	TGTGCCAGCAGCTTAGATTCCTCCTACCGGGACAGACAATACAATCAGCCCCAGCATTTT	CASSLDSSYRDRQYNQPQHF
TRBV28	TRBD1	once	TRBJ1-5	TGTGCCAGCAGTCCCGGGACAGGGCCCTATAGCAATCAGCCCCAGCATTTT	CASSPGTGPYSNQPQHF
TRBV5-4	NA	NA	TRBJ1-3	TGTGCCAGCAGCCCCGATGAGCCGGGAAACACCATATATTTT	CASSPDEPGNTIYF
TRBV19	NA	NA	TRBJ2-2	TGTGCCAGTAGACAGGGCCGGGCCACCGGGGAGCTGTTTTTT	CASRQGRATGELFF
TRBV29-1	NA	NA	TRBJ1-5	TGCAGCGTCCGGGACAATAGCAATCAGCCCCAGCATTTT	CSVRDNSNQPQHF
TRBV5-1	NA	NA	TRBJ1-1	TGCGCCAGCAGCTTGCCGAGTTACTCGAACACTGAAGCTTTCTTT	CASSLPSYSNTEAFF
TRBV7-7	NA	NA	TRBJ1-1	TGTGCCAGCAGCTTAGAAACAGGGAGAGGGACTGAAGCTTTCTTT	CASSLETGRGTEAFF
TRBV19	TRBD1	NA	TRBJ2-6	TGTGCCAGTACCGGGACAGGGTACTCTGGGGCCAACGTCCTGACTTTC	CASTGTGYSGANVLTF
TRBV6-1	TRBD1	NA	TRBJ2-3	TGTGCCAGCAGTGTGACAGGGGGGGCAGATACGCAGTATTTT	CASSVTGGADTQYF
TRBV10-3	NA	once	TRBJ1-1	TGTGCCATCAGTGACCCCAGGAACACTGAAGCTTTCTTT	CAISDPRNTEAFF
TRBV15	NA	NA	TRBJ1-1	TGTGCCACCAGCAGAACCGGGGGAGAAGCTTTCTTT	CATSRTGGEAFF
TRBV7-2	NA	NA	TRBJ1-5	TGTGCCAGCACACTCGGACACATAAATCAGCCCCAGCATTTT	CASTLGHINQPQHF
TRBV5-1	NA	NA	TRBJ1-1	TGCGCCAGCAGCTTGGCCTCTGGGGCCAGCGCTGAAGCTTTCTTT	CASSLASGASAEAFF
TRBV27	TRBD2	once	TRBJ2-4	TGTGCCAGCAGTTTATCGACTAGCGGGACGGGCATTCAGTACTTC	CASSLSTSGTGIQYF
TRBV27	NA	once	TRBJ1-1	TGTGCCAGCAATTGGCGGACTGAAGCTTTCTTT	CASNWRTEAFF
TRBV5-1	TRBD1	NA	TRBJ2-7	TGCGCCAGCAGCCAACTGACAGGGGAGGCCGAGCAGTACTTC	CASSQLTGEAEQYF
TRBV2	TRBD1	NA	TRBJ1-2	TGTGCCAGCAGTGGACAGGGGGTTAACTATGGCTACACCTTC	CASSGQGVNYGYTF
TRBV5-1	NA	NA	TRBJ1-3	TGCGCCAGCAGCATCGGACAGGGAAACACCATATATTTT	CASSIGQGNTIYF
TRBV30	NA	few	TRBJ1-1	TGTGCCTGGAGTCCCGGACAGAACACTGAAGCTTTCTTT	CAWSPGQNTEAFF
TRBV6-5	NA	NA	TRBJ2-4	TGTGCCAGCAGTTACTCGACGGGGGCCAAAAACATTCAGTACTTC	CASSYSTGAKNIQYF
TRBV28	TRBD2	NA	TRBJ2-3	TGTGCCAGCAGTTTAAAACTTAAGTGGGGGGGTTCGGAAGATACGCAGTATTTT	CASSLKLKWGGSEDTQYF
TRBV4-1	NA	once	TRBJ1-2	TGCGCCAGCAGCCAAGATCTTCTAGGGGATACCTATGGCTACACCTTC	CASSQDLLGDTYGYTF
TRBV28	TRBD1	NA	TRBJ1-1	TGTGCCAGTTCCAGGGGGGTGACTTTCTTT	CASSRGVTFF
TRBV19	TRBD1	NA	TRBJ1-2	TGTGCCAGTAGTCTCGGGACAGGGGATATCTATGGCTACACCTTC	CASSLGTGDIYGYTF
TRBV6-5	NA	NA	TRBJ2-5	TGTGCCAGCAGATGGACATCAGATTCGTCGGAGACCCAGTACTTC	CASRWTSDSSETQYF
TRBV19	TRBD1	once	TRBJ2-1	TGTGCCAGTAGTTTGGAACAGGGGAGAATCCATGAGCAGTTCTTC	CASSLEQGRIHEQFF
TRBV4-1	NA	NA	TRBJ2-7	TGCGCCAGCAGCCAACCCGGACGGAGGGTATCCTACGAGCAGTACTTC	CASSQPGRRVSYEQYF
TRBV14	NA	few	TRBJ2-1	TGTGCCAGCAGTCGGGTCGAGCCAATAGACAATGAGCAGTTCTTC	CASSRVEPIDNEQFF
TRBV7-7	NA	NA	TRBJ2-5	TGTGCTAGCAGCTTAGGTCCGCAAGAGACCCAGTACTTC	CASSLGPQETQYF
TRBV18	NA	NA	TRBJ2-7	TGTGCCAGCTCACGGGACACGATCTACGAGCAGTACTTC	CASSRDTIYEQYF